This T cell receptor (beta chain) was sequenced in a study of T cells after yellow fever vaccination. Study-level results: Just a small share of clonotypes turned up in the CD4 compartment as well as the CD8 compartment. Reappearance after the booster was observed for most primary-vaccination clones (about 97% CD4, roughly 90% CD8). The secondary response was weaker, and its peak arrived faster, on day 5 versus 15. Researchers cautioned that FACS-sorted repertoires could harbor abundant clonotypes contaminating from the bulk population.

The table lists this clonotype with many counts. Its antigen is not identified. TCRdb re-called the 5' RACE reads through MiXCR, storing one row per CDR3 protein. Found here are 300,000 to 400,000 distinct CDR3 sequences, roughly 8.7% of them singletons; the top ten hold around 17%. Germline CDR1 is SGHTA and CDR2 is FQGNSA. V was clipped by 4 bases and J by 2 bases; unmatched bases: 9. CDR3 length equals 17 residues. The V gene is TRBV7-2, the J gene TRBJ2-5; 11 bases map to TRBD2. The source of this sequence is a man in his late teens or twenties who received the YFV17D yellow fever vaccine. Sample: PBMCs, taken on the day of the first yellow fever vaccination. CDR3 loop: CASSSLWTSGPQETQYF. The CDR3 nucleotides read TGTGCCAGCAGCTCGCTTTGGACTAGCGGGCCACAAGAGACCCAGTACTTC.